This record looks at one TCR beta chain sequence and its context. Its antigen is as yet unknown. This record comes from a study of T cell responses to AZD1222 COVID-19 vaccine. Sequencing was performed with immunoSEQ multiplex PCR; in TCRdb, only in-frame clones are kept and a portion is missing. Recorded for this sample: some 150,000 clones. Study outcomes and limitations: The donor cohort was predominantly white British with a female majority, and clonal diversity may have been underestimated. Vaccine-associated CD4 TCRs ranged over spike, dominating at 160-218 and 743-854. Baseline serostatus was positive in only five to seven AZD1222 recipients. When two AZD1222 doses had been given, Spike-specific TCR breadth and depth rose.

CDR3 size: 15 residues. Trimming took 3 bases from V and 7 from J, leaving 15 bases between them. Germline V lookup: CDR1 SNHLY, CDR2 FYNNEI. The sequence was collected from an adult in good health. This sequence joins TRBV2 and TRBJ1-4, with D tentatively TRBD1 (5 bases). The specimen sequenced was peripheral blood. The CDR3 DNA sequence: TGTGCCAGCAGTGAGGGTGGGGCTCGGGGTGAAAAACTGTTTTTT. This sequence encodes CASSEGGARGEKLFF.